These 32 T cell receptor beta chains were sequenced from one sample in a study of cytomegalovirus exposure and HLA in healthy donors. Amplification used 60 Vbeta primers and 13 Jbeta primers. Some clones are missing from TCRdb's copy, which holds only in-frame ones; the method was immunoSEQ multiplex PCR. The profile covers roughly 66,000 clones, with about 80% appearing a single time and 7% to 8% taken by the ten largest. Sample: PBMCs. The receptor source for this set is a man aged 18 to 30 in good health and CMV-seropositive.

The chain's CDR3 is CASSLGTGYNEQYF. The CDR3 DNA reads TGCGCCAGCAGCCTCGGGACAGGCTACAACGAGCAGTACTTC. This sequence joins TRBV10-1 and TRBJ2-7; 8 bases match TRBD1. The length of the CDR3 is 14 residues. Germline V CDR1 and CDR2: WNHNN, SYGVQD (reference sequence). After removal of 6 bases from V and 5 bases from J, the junction contained 9 bases not matched to a gene.

This chain's CDR3 is CASRFRTATYEQYF. Here the CDR3 DNA reads TGCGCCAGCAGGTTCCGGACAGCGACCTACGAGCAGTACTTC. V and J are TRBV5-1 and TRBJ2-7; TRBD1 is a possible D gene (6 bases). Germline CDR1 is SGHRS and CDR2 is YFSETQ. The CDR3 runs to 14 residues. The V gene lost 5 bases and the J gene lost 2 bases, with 14 bases spanning the gap.

The genes are TRBV6-5 and TRBJ2-1, with a possible D match to TRBD2 (6 bases). Trimming took 6 bases from V and 9 from J, leaving 12 bases between them. Germline V gives CDR1 MNHEY, CDR2 SVGAGI. The CDR3 is 12 amino acids. Here the CDR3 reads CASRENGGEQFF. CDR3 bases: TGTGCCAGCAGGGAAAACGGGGGTGAGCAGTTCTTC.

The rearrangement uses TRBV4-1 and TRBJ2-7, with 7 nucleotides matching TRBD2. Trimming removed 0 bases from V and 0 bases from J; junction bases left unmatched: 8. This CDR3 has 17 residues. Germline assignment: CDR1 MGHRA and CDR2 YSYEKL. The CDR3: CASSQDTQGGSSYEQYF. The CDR3, as DNA: TGCGCCAGCAGCCAAGATACCCAGGGCGGGAGCTCCTACGAGCAGTACTTC.

This clone was counted between two and nine times. This sequence joins TRBV9 and TRBJ2-2; tentative D call: TRBD2 (5 bases). This CDR3 has 14 residues. The germline V gene has CDR1 SGDLS and CDR2 YYNGEE. V was pared by 2 bases and J by 7 bases, with 12 bases between. CDR3 bases: TGTGCCAGCAGCGTTGGTCCCGAGGGCGGGGAGCTGTTTTTT. It encodes CASSVGPEGGELFF.

This clone showed up just a few times. V is TRBV30 and J is TRBJ1-4, with D unclear. Germline V CDR1 and CDR2: GTSNPN, SVGIG (reference sequence). Trimming took off 2 bases at V and 7 bases at J, with 11 bases between the two ends. The CDR3 contains 13 residues. CDR3 amino acids: CAWSRGAVEKLFF. Here the CDR3 DNA reads TGTGCCTGGAGTCGGGGAGCAGTTGAAAAACTGTTTTTT.

Written as DNA, the CDR3 is TGTGCCATCAGTGAGTCGAGACAGGGGGTATCGGGGGCCAACGTCCTGACTTTC. Residues: CAISESRQGVSGANVLTF. The rearrangement uses TRBV10-3 and TRBJ2-6, with 9 bases aligning to TRBD1. The CDR3 consists of 18 residues. Trimming took 0 bases from V and 4 from J; bases not matched to a gene: 7. Germline CDR1 ENHRY, CDR2 SYGVKD.

For this clone: The conserved phenylalanine or tryptophan normally closing the CDR3 is absent here, so this likely arose from a read error. The DNA is omitted, as the CDR3 cannot be located on it reliably, and the CDR3 follows TCRdb's listing. CDR3 amino acids: CSATGGRELLI. J is TRBJ2-7 and V is TRBV20-1; the table gives TRBD2 as D, unverified against the DNA. The CDR3 is 11 residues long, counting both termini. Germline V gene data show CDR1 as DFQATT and CDR2 as SNEGSKA (reference sequence).

The rearrangement links TRBV7-6 to TRBJ2-7; D might be TRBD2 (7 bases). CDR1 and CDR2 from the germline V gene are SGHVS and FNYEAQ. This CDR3 region has 15 residues. Deletions cut 5 bases from V and 2 bases from J, with 16 bases between. This CDR3 reads CASSLGGERPYEQYF. The CDR3 bases are TGTGCCAGCAGCCTAGGGGGGGAGCGGCCCTACGAGCAGTACTTC.

This sequence joins TRBV5-1 and TRBJ2-5; the D gene is possibly TRBD2 (5 bases). This CDR3 spans 13 amino acids. Germline loops: CDR1 SGHRS, CDR2 YFSETQ. The V end was cut by 4 bases, the J end by 3 bases, with 10 bases between. CDR3 sequence (DNA): TGCGCCAGCAGCAGAGACGGGGAAGAGACCCAGTACTTC. Translated: CASSRDGEETQYF. Looking up the rest from reference TRBV5-1 and TRBJ2-5 gives the full variable domain: KAGVTQTPRYLIKTRGQQVTLSCSPISGHRSVSWYQQTPGQGLQFLFEYFSETQRNKGNFPGRFSGRQFSNSRSEMNVSTLELGDSALYLCASSRDGEETQYFGPGTRLLVL.

V and J are TRBV7-2 and TRBJ2-7; D call uncertain. V was cut by 5 bases and J by 4 bases, with 6 bases left in between. Germline CDR1 is SGHTA and CDR2 is FQGNSA. This CDR3 contains 11 residues. Written as DNA, the CDR3 is TGTGCCAGCAGCGCGCAATACGAGCAGTACTTC. Translation: CASSAQYEQYF. The entire variable domain, with the rest obtained from reference TRBV7-2 and TRBJ2-7, is as follows: GAGVSQSPSNKVTEKGKDVELRCDPISGHTALYWYRQSLGQGLEFLIYFQGNSAPDKSGLPSDRFSAERTGGSVSTLTIQRTQQEDSAVYLCASSAQYEQYFGPGTRLTVT.

V gene TRBV19 combines with J gene TRBJ1-2; no reliable D call. There are 12 residues in the CDR3. Germline V lookup: CDR1 LNHDA, CDR2 SQIVND (reference sequence). Trimming cost V 3 bases and J 6 bases, with 8 bases left between them. The CDR3 coding sequence is TGTGCCAGTAGTATTAATGGAGATGGCTACACCTTC. Protein product: CASSINGDGYTF. Looking up the rest from reference TRBV19 and TRBJ1-2 gives the full variable domain: DGGITQSPKYLFRKEGQNVTLSCEQNLNHDAMYWYRQDPGQGLRLIYYSQIVNDFQKGDIAEGYSVSREKKESFPLTVTSAQKNPTAFYLCASSINGDGYTFGSGTRLTVV.

The CDR3 spells CSVERLMNTEAFF. In nucleotides, the CDR3 is TGCAGCGTTGAGAGGCTCATGAACACTGAAGCTTTCTTT. The chain employs TRBV29-1 and TRBJ1-1; D remains ambiguous. The V end lost 3 bases, the J end lost 0 bases, and 8 bases lay between the germline ends. Germline lookup yields CDR1 SQVTM and CDR2 ANQGSEA. The CDR3 is 13 amino acids.

This chain connects TRBV6-5 to TRBJ2-7, with TRBD2 as a possible D gene (5 bases). Looked up from germline, CDR1 is MNHEY and CDR2 is SVGAGI. The CDR3 runs to 15 residues. Deletions cut 4 bases from V and 2 bases from J, with 15 bases between. The CDR3 loop is CASSSYSFGAYEQYF. In nucleotides, the CDR3 is TGTGCCAGCAGTTCGTACAGCTTCGGGGCCTACGAGCAGTACTTC.

The rearrangement uses TRBV6-6 and TRBJ1-1, with 7 bases lining up with TRBD1. This CDR3 region has 14 residues. V lost 7 bases and J lost 6; bases outside the gene matches: 11. Germline V gene sequence: CDR1 MNHNY, CDR2 SVGAGI (reference sequence). CDR3 in DNA: TGTGCCAGCACCCTCCCAGGGGGACTAGCTGAAGCTTTCTTT. This translates into CASTLPGGLAEAFF.

This clone was counted between two and nine times. The chain couples TRBV2 to TRBJ2-7, with D maybe TRBD2 (5 bases). The germline CDR1 and CDR2 sequences are SNHLY and FYNNEI. CDR3 length: 15 residues. Trimming removed 7 bases from V and 3 bases from J, with 19 bases in between. CDR3 sequence (DNA): TGTGCCAGCATACAGACGGGATCCACCTTCTACGAGCAGTACTTC. Amino acids: CASIQTGSTFYEQYF.

A single count supports this clone. This chain joins TRBV28 and TRBJ1-6; 7 bases match TRBD1. Germline V gene lookup returns CDR1 MDHEN and CDR2 SYDVKM. The junction had 2 bases not matched to a gene; V was cut back by 2 bases and J by 10 bases. The CDR3 has 13 residues. The CDR3 loop reads CASSLTGVSPLHF. The CDR3, as DNA: TGTGCCAGCAGTTTAACAGGGGTCTCACCCCTCCACTTT.

This clone came up a few times. This chain links TRBV29-1 with TRBJ2-5; D is undetermined. Germline loops: CDR1 SQVTM, CDR2 ANQGSEA. CDR3 size: 10 residues. V lost 4 bases and J 2 bases, leaving 2 bases between the germline ends. For the CDR3, the DNA is TGCAGCGTTGCACAAGAGACCCAGTACTTC. Translating gives CSVAQETQYF.

This chain connects TRBV11-3 to TRBJ2-6; the D is unclear. From germline, CDR1 is SGHNT and CDR2 YENEEA. Trimming stripped 6 bases from V and 1 base from J, with 10 bases between. CDR3 length: 15 amino acids. CDR3 nucleotide sequence: TGTGCCAGCAGTCCCCAAGCGTCTGGGGCCAACGTCCTGACTTTC. Protein: CASSPQASGANVLTF.

The J gene is TRBJ2-7, the V gene TRBV5-6; 9 positions agree with TRBD2. This CDR3 is built from 18 residues. V lost 0 bases to trimming and J lost 4 bases; unmatched junction nucleotides: 14. Germline-derived CDR1 and CDR2 are SGHDT and YYEEEE. The CDR3 region has the DNA TGTGCCAGCAGCTTGGCCGGGGTGCGACTAGCGGAGATGTACGAGCAGTACTTC. It encodes CASSLAGVRLAEMYEQYF.

The chain is built from TRBV27 and TRBJ1-1; D is possibly TRBD1 (6 bases). The CDR3 runs to 13 residues. With 8 bases removed from V and 0 bases from J, the gap between germline ends came to 10 bases. Germline assignment: CDR1 MNHEY and CDR2 SMNVEV (reference sequence). CDR3 loop: CASARTVNTEAFF. The CDR3 DNA reads TGTGCCAGCGCCCGGACAGTGAACACTGAAGCTTTCTTT.

The chain joins TRBV6-5 to TRBJ2-7; 8 nucleotides match TRBD2. Germline-derived CDR1 and CDR2 are MNHEY and SVGAGI. Unmatched junction bases numbered 9, after V lost 6 bases and J lost 2 bases. CDR3 size: 15 residues. The CDR3 sequence is CASSPLSGGPYEQYF. The CDR3, as DNA: TGTGCCAGCAGCCCACTGAGCGGGGGTCCCTACGAGCAGTACTTC.

This rearrangement joins TRBV2 to TRBJ1-1; 8 nucleotides match TRBD1. With V trimmed by 6 bases and J by 6 bases, 6 bases remained unmatched. This CDR3 region has 13 residues. Per the germline V gene, CDR1 is SNHLY and CDR2 is FYNNEI. The CDR3 region is CASSPQQGAEAFF. For the CDR3, the DNA is TGTGCCAGCAGCCCTCAACAGGGGGCTGAAGCTTTCTTT.

The gene calls are TRBV7-9 and TRBJ2-7, with 7 positions matching TRBD2. V lost 3 bases and J lost 0; bases outside the gene matches: 2. Germline-derived CDR1 and CDR2 are SEHNR and FQNEAQ (reference sequence). The CDR3 has 14 residues. The CDR3 is CASSFSGPSYEQYF. CDR3 bases: TGTGCCAGCAGCTTTAGCGGGCCCTCCTACGAGCAGTACTTC.

The V gene is TRBV13, the J gene TRBJ2-3; TRBD2 aligns across 9 bases. The V segment lost 3 bases and the J segment 0 bases; nucleotides outside the gene matches: 1. This CDR3 spans 15 amino acids. CDR1 and CDR2 from the germline V gene are PRHDT and FYEKMQ (reference sequence). CDR3 DNA sequence: TGTGCCAGCAGCTTTGGACTAGCGAGCACAGATACGCAGTATTTT. Translation: CASSFGLASTDTQYF.

The chain has TRBV7-3 and TRBJ2-3; no clear D. The CDR3 has 13 amino acids. The germline V and J ends were trimmed by 5 bases and 3 bases, with 9 bases remaining between them. Germline CDR1 is SGHTA and CDR2 is FQGTGA. The DNA of the CDR3 is TGTGCCAGCAGCGTCGCCGGGACAGATACGCAGTATTTT. Encoded protein: CASSVAGTDTQYF.

The chain uses TRBV4-1 and TRBJ1-4; perhaps TRBD1 as D (5 bases). CDR1 is MGHRA, CDR2 YSYEKL, per germline. V was clipped by 0 bases and J by 4 bases, with 12 bases between them. The CDR3 loop spans 16 amino acids. CDR3 DNA sequence: TGCGCCAGCAGCCAAGAGAGGACAACGCTTAATGAAAAACTGTTTTTT. This translates into CASSQERTTLNEKLFF.

This clone appeared a few times. The chain joins TRBV7-6 to TRBJ2-2; TRBD1 matches at 8 bases. The germline V gene encodes CDR1 SGHVS and CDR2 FNYEAQ. CDR3 size: 15 residues. V dropped 4 bases and J dropped 2; count of bases not matched to a gene: 3. CDR3 in DNA: TGTGCCAGCAGCTGGGGACAGGTCAACACCGGGGAGCTGTTTTTT. Amino acids: CASSWGQVNTGELFF.

The rearrangement links TRBV6-5 to TRBJ1-1; no definite D call. From germline, CDR1 is MNHEY and CDR2 SVGAGI. This CDR3 region has 15 residues. V lost 0 bases and J 3 bases, leaving 11 bases between the germline ends. CDR3 residues: CASSYSRAGYTEAFF. CDR3 nucleotides: TGTGCCAGCAGTTACTCGAGGGCTGGGTACACTGAAGCTTTCTTT.

This clone was seen a single time. The chain employs TRBV19 and TRBJ1-1; D not certain. The germline V gene encodes CDR1 LNHDA and CDR2 SQIVND (reference sequence). The CDR3 covers 11 residues. V gave up 5 bases and J gave up 3 bases, with 4 bases separating them. CDR3 in DNA: TGTGCCAGTAGTGTATACACTGAAGCTTTCTTT. This sequence encodes CASSVYTEAFF.

This chain connects TRBV5-1 to TRBJ2-7, with D maybe TRBD2 (6 bases). CDR1 is SGHRS, CDR2 YFSETQ, per germline. The CDR3 is 13 amino acids. V lost 0 bases and J lost 7, with 11 bases in between. The CDR3 DNA reads TGCGCCAGCAGCTTGGTTCCGGGGGAAGAGCAGTACTTC. It yields the protein CASSLVPGEEQYF.

The chain is built from TRBV10-3 and TRBJ2-3, with 7 bases fitting TRBD2. This CDR3 contains 14 residues. Germline V gene sequence: CDR1 ENHRY, CDR2 SYGVKD. Trimming cost V 3 bases and J 4 bases; bases outside gene matches: 4. The CDR3 loop reads CAISDGGGADTQYF. The CDR3 DNA follows: TGTGCCATCAGTGATGGTGGGGGGGCAGATACGCAGTATTTT.